Following are 23 T cell receptor beta chains from one sample sequenced in a study of Ad26.COV2.S vaccination and SARS-CoV-2 variants. Libraries were prepared by immunoSEQ multiplex PCR; TCRdb keeps only in-frame clonotypes and omits some of them. Of more than 300,000 clones in the sample, approximately 86% were seen once. Treatment denoted: some 20 received Ad26.COV2.S at low or high dose, single or two shots; 5 received placebo; per-sample allocation not given. It was on day 63 after the first vaccine or placebo injection that samples were taken. The sample was peripheral blood, taken in a trial of Ad26.COV2.S vaccine versus placebo. Receptors were obtained from a person between 18 and 65 years old who received the Ad26.COV2.S COVID-19 vaccine or a placebo.

The rearrangement uses TRBV3-1 (or the pseudogene TRBV3-2) and TRBJ2-5, with 9 nucleotides matching TRBD1. V trimming: 4 bases; J trimming: 4 bases; junction bases outside the gene matches: 4. Germline V gene data show CDR1 as LGHDT and CDR2 as YNNKEL (reference sequence). The CDR3 totals 14 residues. The CDR3 DNA reads as TGTGCCAGCAGCCTACAGGGGGCCGGAGAGACCCAGTACTTC. It codes for CASSLQGAGETQYF.

The chain joins TRBV4-1 to TRBJ2-3; 9 bases map to TRBD2. CDR1 and CDR2 from the germline V gene are MGHRA and YSYEKL. With 1 base clipped from V and 5 bases from J, the junction kept 13 bases outside the gene matches. The CDR3 sequence is 18 residues long. CDR3: CASSQGAGGLAAGDTQYF. Written as DNA, the CDR3 is TGCGCCAGCAGCCAAGGAGCGGGGGGATTAGCCGCCGGAGATACGCAGTATTTT.

The rearrangement joins TRBV19 to TRBJ1-5; D is uncertain. Between the trimmed V and J ends, which lost 6 bases and 2 bases, there was a span of 8 bases. This CDR3 is built from 13 residues. The germline V gene encodes CDR1 LNHDA and CDR2 SQIVND (reference sequence). DNA for the CDR3: TGTGCCAGTAGGTTCGGGGGCAATCAGCCCCAGCATTTT. This codes for CASRFGGNQPQHF.

V usage is TRBV24-1 and J usage is TRBJ1-2, with D unresolved. Trimming pared 5 bases from V and 1 base from J, leaving 13 bases between. Germline V gene sequence: CDR1 KGHDR, CDR2 SFDVKD. The CDR3 extends over 15 amino acids. DNA of the CDR3: TGTGCCACCAGTGGTGACGGCAACGTTAACTATGGCTACACCTTC. Residues: CATSGDGNVNYGYTF.

This clone was recorded a few times. J is TRBJ2-1 and V is TRBV12-3 or TRBV12-4, with no clear D. The V and J ends lost 10 bases and 7 bases respectively, with 14 bases between them. The CDR3 has 12 residues. CDR3 nucleotide sequence: TGTGCCATTAGGGCAATCAAGAATGAGCAGTTCTTC. Residues: CAIRAIKNEQFF.

The chain employs TRBV5-1 and TRBJ2-7; 7 bases match TRBD2. The length of the CDR3 is 13 residues. CDR1 is SGHRS and CDR2 is YFSETQ in the germline V gene. The trim removed 0 bases at V and 5 bases at J, leaving 2 bases unmatched. CDR3 in DNA: TGCGCCAGCAGCTTGGGGACTAGTAACGAGCAGTACTTC. It codes for CASSLGTSNEQYF. Together with reference TRBV5-1 and TRBJ2-7, the CDR3 gives the full variable domain: KAGVTQTPRYLIKTRGQQVTLSCSPISGHRSVSWYQQTPGQGLQFLFEYFSETQRNKGNFPGRFSGRQFSNSRSEMNVSTLELGDSALYLCASSLGTSNEQYFGPGTRLTVT.

V usage is TRBV7-9 and J usage is TRBJ2-2; the D gene is possibly TRBD2 (5 bases). This CDR3 has 15 amino acids. Trimming cost V 5 bases and J 2 bases, with 12 bases left between them. Per germline, CDR1 SEHNR and CDR2 FQNEAQ (reference sequence). The CDR3 spells CASSPVGLNTGELFF. As DNA, the CDR3 is TGTGCCAGCAGCCCAGTCGGACTCAACACCGGGGAGCTGTTTTTT. Using reference TRBV7-9 and TRBJ2-2 for the parts outside the CDR3, the full variable domain is DTGVSQNPRHKITKRGQNVTFRCDPISEHNRLYWYRQTLGQGPEFLTYFQNEAQLEKSRLLSDRFSAERPKGSFSTLEIQRTEQGDSAMYLCASSPVGLNTGELFFGEGSRLTVL.

The rearrangement joins TRBV6-6 to TRBJ2-5; D unresolved. Germline V lookup: CDR1 MNHNY, CDR2 SVGAGI (reference sequence). The CDR3 loop spans 16 amino acids. Deletions cut 4 bases from V and 5 bases from J, with 20 bases between. The CDR3 DNA sequence: TGTGCCAGCAGTTCCCTGACTCTTCCCGCCGGGGAGACCCAGTACTTC. Its protein product is CASSSLTLPAGETQYF.

The chain couples TRBV11-2 to TRBJ1-1; D unclear. The CDR3 extends over 15 amino acids. Germline-derived CDR1 and CDR2 are SGHAT and FQNNGV. Between the trimmed V and J ends, which lost 4 bases and 0 bases, there was a span of 12 bases. The CDR3: CASSSRVAVNTEAFF. In DNA form, the CDR3 reads TGTGCCAGCAGCTCTAGGGTTGCAGTGAACACTGAAGCTTTCTTT.

The chain combines TRBV7-2 with TRBJ2-1; 9 bases are shared with TRBD2. The CDR3 is 15 residues long. The V and J ends lost 4 bases and 9 bases, in that order; junction bases with no gene match: 10. The germline gives CDR1 SGHTA, CDR2 FQGNSA. CDR3 DNA: TGTGCCAGCAGCTATCTAGCGGGACCGAGGGTTGAGCAGTTCTTC. It specifies CASSYLAGPRVEQFF.

The gene calls are TRBV4-3 and TRBJ2-3, with 7 bases matching TRBD1. V lost 0 bases to trimming and J lost 0 bases; unmatched junction nucleotides: 6. This CDR3 is 17 amino acids long. The germline V gene has CDR1 LGHNA and CDR2 YSLEER. The CDR3 protein is CASSQDLGRGSTDTQYF. Here the CDR3 DNA reads TGCGCCAGCAGCCAAGATCTAGGCAGGGGGAGCACAGATACGCAGTATTTT.

The gene calls are TRBV5-4 and TRBJ1-2; weak D call: TRBD1 (6 bases). Germline-derived CDR1 and CDR2 are SGHNT and YYREEE (reference sequence). Trimming removed 3 bases from V and 1 base from J, with 10 bases in between. The length of the CDR3 is 14 residues. CDR3 sequence reads: CASSSIRGNYGYTF. The CDR3 DNA is TGTGCCAGCAGCTCCATCAGGGGTAACTATGGCTACACCTTC.

This clone appeared once. The genes are TRBV9 and TRBJ2-5; a possible D gene is TRBD2 (6 bases). Germline CDR1 reads SGDLS; CDR2 reads YYNGEE. CDR3 size: 14 residues. V was shortened by 8 bases and J by 1 base, with 15 bases between the two germline ends. CDR3 bases: TGTGCCAGACGGACTAACCCGGGCCAAGAGACCCAGTACTTC. Its translation is CARRTNPGQETQYF.

This chain connects TRBV19 to TRBJ2-5; D unresolved. This CDR3 has 14 residues. From germline, CDR1 is LNHDA and CDR2 SQIVND (reference sequence). Trimming cost V 3 bases and J 7 bases, with 15 bases left between them. This CDR3 reads CASSIWTGDGTQYF. The CDR3 region has the DNA TGTGCCAGTAGTATTTGGACCGGCGACGGGACCCAGTACTTC.

This clone was observed a few times. The chain has TRBV4-2 and TRBJ2-1; TRBD1 might be the D (5 bases). The CDR3 has 15 residues. CDR1 and CDR2 from the germline V gene are LGHNA and YNFKEQ. Trimming shortened V by 0 bases and J by 6 bases, and 12 bases separated the two germline ends. The CDR3 protein is CASSQEGQGFNEQFF. In DNA, the CDR3 is TGTGCCAGCAGCCAAGAGGGCCAGGGTTTCAATGAGCAGTTCTTC.

This chain connects TRBV6-2 or TRBV6-3 to TRBJ1-5; D is perhaps TRBD1 (6 bases). Trimming stripped 1 base from V and 2 bases from J, with 12 bases between. The germline V gene has CDR1 MNHEY and CDR2 SVGEGT. There are 16 residues in the CDR3. The CDR3 region is CASSYWGAGGNQPQHF. CDR3 sequence (DNA): TGTGCCAGCAGTTACTGGGGGGCTGGGGGCAATCAGCCCCAGCATTTT.

The chain combines TRBV19 with TRBJ2-7; 9 bases map to TRBD2. The junction had 11 bases not matched to a gene; V was cut back by 5 bases and J by 6 bases. From germline, CDR1 is LNHDA and CDR2 SQIVND (reference sequence). This CDR3 has 15 residues. In nucleotides, the CDR3 is TGTGCCAGTAGTGGCGGGACTAGCTGGTTAGGCGAGCAGTACTTC. This encodes CASSGGTSWLGEQYF.

V gene TRBV27 combines with J gene TRBJ2-7; 11 positions match TRBD1. The V segment lost 5 bases and the J segment 4 bases; nucleotides outside the gene matches: 4. The CDR3 has 14 amino acids. The germline V gene has CDR1 MNHEY and CDR2 SMNVEV (reference sequence). The DNA for the CDR3 is TGTGCCAGCAGTCACCGGGACAGGGGGTACGAGCAGTACTTC. Translation gives CASSHRDRGYEQYF.

The gene calls are TRBV4-3 and TRBJ1-5; 8 positions agree with TRBD1. This CDR3 has 16 amino acids. Germline V lookup: CDR1 LGHNA, CDR2 YSLEER. The V and J ends lost 4 bases and 7 bases, in that order; junction bases with no gene match: 12. This CDR3 reads CASSPSPDRVGQPQHF. The CDR3 bases are TGCGCCAGCAGCCCGTCCCCGGACAGGGTAGGGCAGCCCCAGCATTTT.

This chain connects TRBV7-8 to TRBJ1-6; D gene uncertain. V shed 5 bases and J shed 8 bases, with 16 bases lying between them. Per germline, CDR1 SGHVS and CDR2 FQNEAQ. This CDR3 has 15 residues. The CDR3 here is CASSPRTGRDSPLHF. The CDR3 bases are TGTGCCAGCAGCCCCCGGACTGGGAGGGATTCACCCCTCCACTTT.

The chain links TRBV2 to TRBJ1-6; tentative D call: TRBD1 (5 bases). The CDR3 loop spans 16 amino acids. Trimming removed 4 bases from V and 3 bases from J, with 13 bases in between. Germline lookup yields CDR1 SNHLY and CDR2 FYNNEI. CDR3: CASSGYRDYYNSPLHF. Here the CDR3 DNA reads TGTGCCAGCAGTGGGTACCGGGACTACTATAATTCACCCCTCCACTTT.

V and J are TRBV29-1 and TRBJ2-7; D call uncertain. Germline assignment: CDR1 SQVTM and CDR2 ANQGSEA. CDR3 length: 15 residues. V was cut by 1 base and J by 0 bases, with 13 bases left in between. In DNA form, the CDR3 reads TGCAGCGTTGAAGTTGAGGCTACGGGCTCCTACGAGCAGTACTTC. It is translated as CSVEVEATGSYEQYF.

The V gene is TRBV5-6, the J gene TRBJ1-5, with unresolved D. The CDR3 is made up of 16 amino acids. The germline V and J ends were trimmed by 0 bases and 2 bases, with 12 bases remaining between them. CDR1 SGHDT and CDR2 YYEEEE come from the germline V gene. This CDR3 reads CASSLAGHGGNQPQHF. DNA of the CDR3: TGTGCCAGCAGCTTGGCCGGCCATGGAGGCAATCAGCCCCAGCATTTT. The entire variable domain, with the rest obtained from reference TRBV5-6 and TRBJ1-5, is as follows: DAGVTQSPTHLIKTRGQQVTLRCSPKSGHDTVSWYQQALGQGPQFIFQYYEEEERQRGNFPDRFSGHQFPNYSSELNVNALLLGDSALYLCASSLAGHGGNQPQHFGDGTRLSIL.